One and the same sample provided the 21 T cell receptor beta chains below, sequenced in a study of CD8+ T cells in alopecia areata. Documented treatment: oral pan-JAK inhibitor, 5-10 mg twice daily. The authors extracted RNA and reverse transcribed it into cDNA as the sequencing template. TCRdb keeps only in-frame clones here, not all; method: immunoSEQ multiplex PCR. The sample carries 200,000 to 250,000 clones, 64% recorded once. Material: CD4+ T cells sorted from blood, obtained at week 4, from a patient treated with tofacitinib. The receptors stem from a human donor with alopecia areata.

The table lists this clone with a few counts. The V call is TRBV4-3, the J call TRBJ2-7, with TRBD2 identical over 10 bases. The CDR3 covers 15 residues. CDR1 LGHNA and CDR2 YSLEER come from the germline V gene. Unmatched junction bases numbered 4, after V lost 1 base and J lost 4 bases. The CDR3 region has the DNA TGCGCCAGCAGCCAAGTAGCGGGGGGACCTTACGAGCAGTACTTC. Its translation: CASSQVAGGPYEQYF.

The chain employs TRBV5-4 and TRBJ2-2; weak D call: TRBD2 (6 bases). This CDR3 has 16 amino acids. V lost 1 base, J lost 0 bases, and 10 bases lay in between. Germline CDR1 SGHNT, CDR2 YYREEE (reference sequence). DNA for the CDR3: TGTGCCAGCAGCTTGCTGGGACTCCCGAACACCGGGGAGCTGTTTTTT. It translates to CASSLLGLPNTGELFF.

The genes are TRBV5-7 and TRBJ1-1, with D possibly matching TRBD1 (6 bases). TRBV5-7 is an ORF; its function is uncertain. Trimming stripped 5 bases from V and 5 bases from J, with 7 bases between. The CDR3 is 11 amino acids. Here the CDR3 reads CASRQGTEAFF. Here the CDR3 DNA reads TGTGCCAGCAGGCAGGGGACTGAAGCTTTCTTT.

There are a few counts of this clone. The CDR3: CAWSVGVPAGTQYF. CDR3 DNA sequence: TGTGCCTGGAGTGTAGGAGTCCCGGCGGGGACCCAGTACTTC. V and J are TRBV30 and TRBJ2-5; TRBD2 is a possible D gene (5 bases). V lost 0 bases and J lost 7, with 15 bases in between. Germline lookup yields CDR1 GTSNPN and CDR2 SVGIG (reference sequence). The CDR3 is 14 residues long.

This clone came up a few times. This chain joins TRBV7-9 and TRBJ2-7; TRBD1 matches at 9 bases. This CDR3 contains 15 residues. The ends lost 7 bases at V and 3 bases at J; junction bases unmatched: 10. Per the germline V gene, CDR1 is SEHNR and CDR2 is FQNEAQ (reference sequence). The CDR3 DNA is TGTGCCAGCATCCCACCAGGGACAGGGTTCTACGAGCAGTACTTC. It encodes CASIPPGTGFYEQYF. Filled out from reference TRBV7-9 and TRBJ2-7, the complete variable domain reads DTGVSQNPRHKITKRGQNVTFRCDPISEHNRLYWYRQTLGQGPEFLTYFQNEAQLEKSRLLSDRFSAERPKGSFSTLEIQRTEQGDSAMYLCASIPPGTGFYEQYFGPGTRLTVT.

This chain uses TRBV5-6 with TRBJ2-7; 7 bases map to TRBD1. J lost 6 bases, V lost 2 bases, and 5 bases had no gene match. The length of the CDR3 is 13 residues. CDR1 is SGHDT and CDR2 is YYEEEE in the germline V gene. CDR3 amino acids: CASSFPAGGEQYF. The CDR3 bases are TGTGCCAGCAGCTTCCCGGCAGGGGGCGAGCAGTACTTC.

The rearrangement joins TRBV30 to TRBJ1-5, with D hard to call. The V and J ends lost 3 bases and 1 base respectively, with 10 bases between them. Germline V lookup: CDR1 GTSNPN, CDR2 SVGIG (reference sequence). There are 14 residues in the CDR3. CDR3 nucleotide sequence: TGTGCCTGGAGCGCCCTCAGCAGCAATCAGCCCCAGCATTTT. It yields the protein CAWSALSSNQPQHF.

The V and J genes are TRBV30 and TRBJ2-2; the D is unclear. Germline V gene data show CDR1 as GTSNPN and CDR2 as SVGIG (reference sequence). The CDR3 is 13 residues long. With 0 bases removed from V and 6 bases from J, the gap between germline ends came to 8 bases. The CDR3, as DNA: TGTGCCTGGAGTGTCGGCCCGGCCGGGGAGCTGTTTTTT. As protein: CAWSVGPAGELFF.

V is TRBV6-5 and J is TRBJ2-3; D is undetermined. CDR3 size: 13 residues. Trimming shortened V by 6 bases and J by 0 bases, and 7 bases separated the two germline ends. CDR1 is MNHEY and CDR2 is SVGAGI in the germline V gene. CDR3 in amino acids: CASRDGSTDTQYF. In DNA form, the CDR3 reads TGTGCCAGCAGGGACGGTAGCACAGATACGCAGTATTTT.

The V call is TRBV7-9, the J call TRBJ2-7, with D perhaps matching TRBD2 (6 bases). Germline CDR1 and CDR2: SEHNR and FQNEAQ (reference sequence). V gave up 3 bases and J gave up 7 bases, with 10 bases separating them. There are 12 residues in the CDR3. CDR3: CASSFGGAEQYF. The CDR3 region has the DNA TGTGCCAGCAGCTTCGGGGGTGCTGAGCAGTACTTC.

V and J are TRBV18 and TRBJ2-7, with unresolved D. CDR3 length: 12 residues. The germline CDR1 and CDR2 sequences are KGHSH and LQKENI. V dropped 1 base and J dropped 2 bases, with 3 bases sitting between them. The CDR3 DNA follows: TGTGCCAGCTCACCACAGCCCTACGAGCAGTACTTC. Protein product: CASSPQPYEQYF.

The rearrangement uses TRBV29-1 and TRBJ2-2, with 11 bases aligning to TRBD1. The CDR3 has 16 residues. The V gene's germline CDR1 is SQVTM and CDR2 ANQGSEA. V gave up 7 bases and J gave up 5 bases; unmatched junction bases: 12. In DNA, the CDR3 is TGCAGCGCCCGGGACAGGGGGTGGGGCGGTACCGGGGAGCTGTTTTTT. Amino acid sequence: CSARDRGWGGTGELFF.

This sequence joins TRBV7-2 and TRBJ1-5, with D hard to call. V lost 4 bases and J 0 bases, leaving 10 bases between the germline ends. The CDR3 consists of 15 residues. The germline V gene has CDR1 SGHTA and CDR2 FQGNSA. The CDR3 DNA sequence: TGTGCCAGCAGCTCCCGTCCGGTTAGCAATCAGCCCCAGCATTTT. This translates into CASSSRPVSNQPQHF.

This clone was seen once. The V and J genes are TRBV4-1 and TRBJ1-4; 7 bases are a match to TRBD1. Germline V gene lookup returns CDR1 MGHRA and CDR2 YSYEKL. The J segment lost 3 bases and the V segment lost 2 bases, leaving 3 bases of the junction unmatched. The CDR3 contains 15 residues. Written as DNA, the CDR3 is TGCGCCAGCAGCCAATCGGGGACAGCTAATGAAAAACTGTTTTTT. This encodes CASSQSGTANEKLFF.

The chain couples TRBV7-3 to TRBJ2-3, with D perhaps TRBD1 (6 bases). The CDR3 has 14 amino acids. V lost 3 bases to trimming and J lost 2 bases, with 9 bases between them. CDR1 is SGHTA, CDR2 FQGTGA, per germline. CDR3 protein: CASSFGGHTDTQYF. CDR3 DNA sequence: TGTGCCAGCAGCTTTGGGGGCCACACAGATACGCAGTATTTT.

The chain has TRBV6-1 and TRBJ1-5; perhaps TRBD1 as D (6 bases). Germline assignment: CDR1 MNHNS and CDR2 SASEGT. The CDR3 extends over 17 amino acids. Trimming shortened V by 0 bases and J by 7 bases, and 19 bases separated the two germline ends. This chain's CDR3 is CASSEAWRVGGRQPQHF. DNA of the CDR3: TGTGCCAGCAGTGAAGCGTGGAGAGTAGGGGGGAGGCAGCCCCAGCATTTT.

This clone showed up just once. The V gene is TRBV6-5, the J gene TRBJ1-2; TRBD1 matches at 9 bases. The CDR3 runs to 15 residues. In germline, CDR1 is MNHEY, CDR2 SVGAGI. The V segment lost 8 bases and the J segment 2 bases; nucleotides outside the gene matches: 9. This CDR3 is CASSTPGQGNYGYTF. The DNA of the CDR3 is TGTGCCAGCTCTACCCCGGGACAGGGCAACTATGGCTACACCTTC.

The rearrangement uses TRBV7-2 and TRBJ2-1, with D uncertain. V lost 5 bases and J lost 7, with 15 bases in between. In germline, CDR1 is SGHTA, CDR2 FQGNSA. There are 14 residues in the CDR3. The CDR3: CASSVGFVLNEQFF. The CDR3 DNA follows: TGTGCCAGCAGCGTGGGATTCGTGTTGAATGAGCAGTTCTTC.

This chain joins TRBV7-9 and TRBJ2-3; the D is unclear. V was clipped by 4 bases and J by 9 bases, with 14 bases between them. Germline V lookup: CDR1 SEHNR, CDR2 FQNEAQ (reference sequence). The CDR3 loop spans 13 amino acids. CDR3 sequence reads: CASSWSYGDTQYF. CDR3 in DNA: TGTGCCAGCAGCTGGAGTTACGGTGACACGCAGTATTTT.

This clone was recorded a few times. This rearrangement joins TRBV2 to TRBJ2-1; 7 bases map to TRBD1. The V segment lost 4 bases and the J segment 6 bases; nucleotides outside the gene matches: 9. The length of the CDR3 is 15 residues. The germline V gene has CDR1 SNHLY and CDR2 FYNNEI. The CDR3 loop reads CASSGTGKLVNEQFF. Written as DNA, the CDR3 is TGTGCCAGCAGTGGGACAGGAAAATTAGTCAATGAGCAGTTCTTC.

The chain has TRBV5-1 and TRBJ2-6; no firm D call. CDR3 length: 15 amino acids. V lost 0 bases to trimming and J lost 0 bases, with 4 bases between them. Germline loops: CDR1 SGHRS, CDR2 YFSETQ. In DNA form, the CDR3 reads TGCGCCAGCAGCTTGGGGAACTCTGGGGCCAACGTCCTGACTTTC. It specifies CASSLGNSGANVLTF.